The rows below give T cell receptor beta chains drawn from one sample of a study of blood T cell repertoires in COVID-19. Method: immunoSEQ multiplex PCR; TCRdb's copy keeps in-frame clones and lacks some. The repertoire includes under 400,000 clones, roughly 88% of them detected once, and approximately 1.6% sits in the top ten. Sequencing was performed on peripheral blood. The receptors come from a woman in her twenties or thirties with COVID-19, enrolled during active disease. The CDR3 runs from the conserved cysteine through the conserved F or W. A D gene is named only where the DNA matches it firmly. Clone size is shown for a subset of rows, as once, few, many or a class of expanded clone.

CDR3 protein: CASSLGLLNEQFF
CDR3 DNA: TGTGCCAGCAGCTTGGGACTCCTTAATGAGCAGTTCTTC
V gene: TRBV7-9
D gene: NA
J gene: TRBJ2-1
clone size: NA

CDR3 protein: CASSWGGGSTEAFF
CDR3 DNA: TGTGCCAGCAGTTGGGGAGGAGGAAGCACTGAAGCTTTCTTT
V gene: TRBV6-6
D gene: NA
J gene: TRBJ1-1
clone size: once

CDR3 protein: CASSLAGDRGQETQYF
CDR3 DNA: TGTGCCAGCAGCTTGGCTGGGGACAGGGGGCAAGAGACCCAGTACTTC
V gene: TRBV5-6
D gene: TRBD1
J gene: TRBJ2-5
clone size: NA

CDR3 protein: CASLPGGDNTEAFF
CDR3 DNA: TGTGCCAGCCTCCCCGGGGGGGATAACACTGAAGCTTTCTTT
V gene: TRBV18
D gene: NA
J gene: TRBJ1-1
clone size: NA

CDR3 protein: CASSSGTGGLKTQYF
CDR3 DNA: TGTGCCAGCAGCTCGGGGACAGGGGGTTTAAAGACCCAGTACTTC
V gene: TRBV11-2
D gene: TRBD1
J gene: TRBJ2-5
clone size: NA

CDR3 protein: CASSLNLAKETQYF
CDR3 DNA: TGTGCCAGCAGTTTAAATTTAGCGAAAGAGACCCAGTACTTC
V gene: TRBV28
D gene: NA
J gene: TRBJ2-5
clone size: NA

CDR3 protein: CASTLAGGTIRTDTQYF
CDR3 DNA: TGTGCCAGCACCTTAGCGGGGGGGACGATTCGGACAGATACGCAGTATTTT
V gene: TRBV2
D gene: TRBD2
J gene: TRBJ2-3
clone size: NA

CDR3 protein: CASSETRGLETQYF
CDR3 DNA: TGTGCCAGCAGCGAAACCAGGGGGTTGGAGACCCAGTACTTC
V gene: TRBV5-8
D gene: TRBD1
J gene: TRBJ2-5
clone size: NA

CDR3 protein: CAIRGQGGNQPQHF
CDR3 DNA: TGTGCCATCAGGGGACAGGGGGGCAATCAGCCCCAGCATTTT
V gene: TRBV10-3
D gene: TRBD1
J gene: TRBJ1-5
clone size: NA

CDR3 protein: CASSVGQEADEQFF
CDR3 DNA: TGCGCCAGCAGCGTGGGACAGGAAGCGGATGAGCAGTTCTTC
V gene: TRBV5-1
D gene: TRBD1
J gene: TRBJ2-1
clone size: NA

CDR3 protein: CASSLGASGGADTQYF
CDR3 DNA: TGTGCCAGCAGCCTAGGCGCTAGCGGGGGCGCAGATACGCAGTATTTT
V gene: TRBV5-6
D gene: TRBD2
J gene: TRBJ2-3
clone size: NA

CDR3 protein: CASSGSSSGGHPSTDTQYF
CDR3 DNA: TGTGCCAGTAGCGGAAGTTCTAGCGGGGGGCACCCTAGCACAGATACGCAGTATTTT
V gene: TRBV19
D gene: TRBD2
J gene: TRBJ2-3
clone size: NA

CDR3 protein: CASSRNRGNTEAFF
CDR3 DNA: TGTGCCAGCAGCAGAAACAGGGGTAACACTGAAGCTTTCTTT
V gene: TRBV7-2
D gene: TRBD1
J gene: TRBJ1-1
clone size: NA

CDR3 protein: CASRRNRGANYGYTF
CDR3 DNA: TGTGCCAGCAGGAGGAACAGGGGGGCCAACTATGGCTACACCTTC
V gene: TRBV6-5
D gene: TRBD1
J gene: TRBJ1-2
clone size: NA

CDR3 protein: CASSLVGVGSGGTEAFF
CDR3 DNA: TGTGCCAGCAGTTTAGTTGGTGTGGGCTCAGGCGGGACTGAAGCTTTCTTT
V gene: TRBV27
D gene: NA
J gene: TRBJ1-1
clone size: once

CDR3 protein: CASSQVSGNTEAFF
CDR3 DNA: TGTGCCAGCAGCCAAGTCAGCGGGAACACTGAAGCTTTCTTT
V gene: TRBV3-1/TRBV3-2
D gene: NA
J gene: TRBJ1-1
clone size: once

CDR3 protein: CASSADRATGELFF
CDR3 DNA: TGTGCCAGCAGTGCGGACAGGGCCACCGGGGAGCTGTTTTTT
V gene: TRBV2
D gene: TRBD1
J gene: TRBJ2-2
clone size: NA

CDR3 protein: CASSNKTSGRADTQYF
CDR3 DNA: TGTGCCAGCAGCAACAAGACAAGCGGGAGGGCAGATACGCAGTATTTT
V gene: TRBV7-9
D gene: TRBD2
J gene: TRBJ2-3
clone size: NA

CDR3 protein: CASSMGGAAEAFF
CDR3 DNA: TGTGCCAGTAGTATGGGGGGGGCTGCCGAGGCTTTCTTT
V gene: TRBV19
D gene: NA
J gene: TRBJ1-1
clone size: once

CDR3 protein: CACSGTALSYNSPLHF
CDR3 DNA: TGTGCCTGTTCGGGAACAGCCCTCTCCTATAATTCACCCCTCCACTTT
V gene: TRBV30
D gene: NA
J gene: TRBJ1-6
clone size: few

CDR3 protein: CASSLWSTEAFF
CDR3 DNA: TGTGCCAGCAGTTTATGGAGCACTGAAGCTTTCTTT
V gene: TRBV28
D gene: NA
J gene: TRBJ1-1
clone size: NA

CDR3 protein: CASSQSTGSSSGNTIYF
CDR3 DNA: TGTGCCAGCAGCCAATCGACAGGGAGCTCCTCTGGAAACACCATATATTTT
V gene: TRBV4-2
D gene: TRBD1
J gene: TRBJ1-3
clone size: once

CDR3 protein: CASSADSGTGGNTIYF
CDR3 DNA: TGTGCCAGCTCGGCAGACTCTGGAACGGGGGGAAACACCATATATTTT
V gene: TRBV18
D gene: NA
J gene: TRBJ1-3
clone size: NA

CDR3 protein: CASRREGTGTGELFF
CDR3 DNA: TGCGCCAGCCGAAGGGAGGGGACGGGCACCGGGGAGCTGTTTTTT
V gene: TRBV4-1
D gene: TRBD2
J gene: TRBJ2-2
clone size: NA

CDR3 protein: CASSLGGRVLIDTF
CDR3 DNA: TGTGCCAGCAGCTTAGGGGGCAGGGTGTTGATTGACACCTTC
V gene: TRBV11-2
D gene: NA
J gene: TRBJ1-2
clone size: NA

CDR3 protein: CASSYLGDYGYTF
CDR3 DNA: TGTGCCAGCAGTTACCTCGGGGACTATGGCTACACCTTC
V gene: TRBV6-5
D gene: NA
J gene: TRBJ1-2
clone size: NA

CDR3 protein: CASSTTGDSPLHF
CDR3 DNA: TGTGCCAGTAGTACGACAGGGGATTCACCCCTCCACTTT
V gene: TRBV19
D gene: TRBD1
J gene: TRBJ1-6
clone size: NA

CDR3 protein: CASSPDRAGLALAFF
CDR3 DNA: TGCGCCAGCAGCCCCGACAGGGCTGGTCTAGCGTTGGCTTTCTTT
V gene: TRBV5-1
D gene: TRBD1
J gene: TRBJ1-1
clone size: NA

CDR3 protein: CASSISGRAYEQYF
CDR3 DNA: TGTGCCAGTAGTATATCTGGCAGGGCCTACGAGCAGTACTTC
V gene: TRBV19
D gene: NA
J gene: TRBJ2-7
clone size: NA

CDR3 protein: CASRRGGGETQYF
CDR3 DNA: TGTGCCAGCAGGCGGGGGGGCGGTGAGACCCAGTACTTC
V gene: TRBV2
D gene: TRBD2
J gene: TRBJ2-5
clone size: NA

CDR3 protein: CASSYSGGESPLHF
CDR3 DNA: TGTGCCAGCAGTTACTCAGGGGGGGAATCACCCCTCCACTTT
V gene: TRBV6-5
D gene: NA
J gene: TRBJ1-6
clone size: once

CDR3 protein: CASSEGQLYSNQPQHF
CDR3 DNA: TGTGCCAGCAGTGAGGGACAACTTTATAGCAATCAGCCCCAGCATTTT
V gene: TRBV6-1
D gene: NA
J gene: TRBJ1-5
clone size: NA

CDR3 protein: CASSSGSAAAYNEQFF
CDR3 DNA: TGTGCCAGCAGCTCAGGGTCGGCTGCGGCCTACAATGAGCAGTTCTTC
V gene: TRBV7-2
D gene: NA
J gene: TRBJ2-1
clone size: NA

CDR3 protein: CASSEQGSHQPQHF
CDR3 DNA: TGTGCCAGCAGTGAACAGGGGTCCCATCAGCCCCAGCATTTT
V gene: TRBV27
D gene: TRBD1
J gene: TRBJ1-5
clone size: once

CDR3 protein: CASSVGSGDNSPLHF
CDR3 DNA: TGTGCCAGCAGCGTAGGGTCAGGGGATAATTCACCCCTCCACTTT
V gene: TRBV9
D gene: NA
J gene: TRBJ1-6
clone size: NA

CDR3 protein: CASSSGLAQHF
CDR3 DNA: TGTGCCAGCAGTTCAGGGTTGGCCCAGCATTTT
V gene: TRBV28
D gene: NA
J gene: TRBJ1-5
clone size: few

CDR3 protein: CASSSTTGELFF
CDR3 DNA: TGTGCCAGCAGCTCGACTACCGGGGAGCTGTTTTTT
V gene: TRBV5-4
D gene: NA
J gene: TRBJ2-2
clone size: NA

CDR3 protein: CSVDPEDRLNYGYTF
CDR3 DNA: TGCAGCGTTGACCCAGAAGACAGGCTTAACTATGGCTACACCTTC
V gene: TRBV29-1
D gene: NA
J gene: TRBJ1-2
clone size: NA

CDR3 protein: CASSPRTGRNIQYF
CDR3 DNA: TGTGCCAGCAGCCCCCGGACAGGGCGAAACATTCAGTACTTC
V gene: TRBV3-1/TRBV3-2
D gene: TRBD1
J gene: TRBJ2-4
clone size: NA

CDR3 protein: CASGRDRVYTEAFF
CDR3 DNA: TGTGCCAGCGGCCGGGACAGGGTATATACTGAAGCTTTCTTT
V gene: TRBV6-5
D gene: TRBD1
J gene: TRBJ1-1
clone size: once

CDR3 protein: CASSLDSSPLHF
CDR3 DNA: TGTGCCAGCAGCCTCGACTCTTCACCCCTCCACTTT
V gene: TRBV5-4
D gene: NA
J gene: TRBJ1-6
clone size: NA

CDR3 protein: CAWFRVEQYF
CDR3 DNA: TGTGCCTGGTTCAGGGTTGAGCAGTACTTC
V gene: TRBV30
D gene: NA
J gene: TRBJ2-7
clone size: NA

CDR3 protein: CASSLMAGLAGGNEQFF
CDR3 DNA: TGTGCCAGCAGCTTAATGGCGGGTCTAGCGGGGGGAAATGAGCAGTTCTTC
V gene: TRBV7-8
D gene: TRBD2
J gene: TRBJ2-1
clone size: once

CDR3 protein: CASSEASGYSGNTIYF
CDR3 DNA: TGTGCCAGCAGTGAGGCATCAGGGTACTCTGGAAACACCATATATTTT
V gene: TRBV2
D gene: NA
J gene: TRBJ1-3
clone size: NA

CDR3 protein: CAWSGYRNTIYF
CDR3 DNA: TGTGCCTGGAGTGGGTACAGAAACACCATATATTTT
V gene: TRBV30
D gene: NA
J gene: TRBJ1-3
clone size: NA

CDR3 protein: CASSVASGGDTQYF
CDR3 DNA: TGTGCCAGCAGCGTAGCCAGCGGGGGCGATACGCAGTATTTT
V gene: TRBV9
D gene: TRBD2
J gene: TRBJ2-3
clone size: NA

CDR3 protein: CASSTAGSPLHF
CDR3 DNA: TGTGCCAGCAGTACAGCGGGGTCACCCCTCCACTTT
V gene: TRBV14
D gene: NA
J gene: TRBJ1-6
clone size: NA

CDR3 protein: CASSRGQGLGAFF
CDR3 DNA: TGTGCCAGCAGCCGGGGACAGGGCCTCGGAGCTTTCTTT
V gene: TRBV28
D gene: TRBD1
J gene: TRBJ1-1
clone size: NA

CDR3 protein: CASSTMNRGDSPLHF
CDR3 DNA: TGTGCCAGCAGTACAATGAACAGGGGTGATTCACCCCTCCACTTT
V gene: TRBV6-5
D gene: TRBD1
J gene: TRBJ1-6
clone size: NA

CDR3 protein: CASSLGVAGYTDTQYF
CDR3 DNA: TGTGCCAGCAGTTTAGGGGTAGCGGGGTACACAGATACGCAGTATTTT
V gene: TRBV27
D gene: TRBD2
J gene: TRBJ2-3
clone size: NA

CDR3 protein: CASSQRGGGGELFF
CDR3 DNA: TGTGCCAGCAGCCAGCGGGGGGGAGGCGGGGAGCTGTTTTTT
V gene: TRBV3-1/TRBV3-2
D gene: TRBD2
J gene: TRBJ2-2
clone size: NA

CDR3 protein: CASSQEGRLANEKLFF
CDR3 DNA: TGTGCCAGCAGCCAAGAGGGGCGGCTGGCTAATGAAAAACTGTTTTTT
V gene: TRBV3-1/TRBV3-2
D gene: NA
J gene: TRBJ1-4
clone size: NA

CDR3 protein: CASSLHENYGYTF
CDR3 DNA: TGCGCCAGCAGCTTGCACGAGAACTATGGCTACACCTTC
V gene: TRBV5-1
D gene: NA
J gene: TRBJ1-2
clone size: NA

CDR3 protein: CASGTGLNTEAFF
CDR3 DNA: TGTGCCAGCGGGACAGGGCTGAACACTGAAGCTTTCTTT
V gene: TRBV2
D gene: TRBD1
J gene: TRBJ1-1
clone size: NA

CDR3 protein: CASSPYLNTEAFF
CDR3 DNA: TGTGCCAGCAGCCCCTATCTGAACACTGAAGCTTTCTTT
V gene: TRBV7-2
D gene: NA
J gene: TRBJ1-1
clone size: few

CDR3 protein: CASSWTALNEKLFF
CDR3 DNA: TGCGCCAGCAGCTGGACAGCTTTAAATGAAAAACTGTTTTTT
V gene: TRBV5-1
D gene: NA
J gene: TRBJ1-4
clone size: few

CDR3 protein: CAWSEGQAGSPLHF
CDR3 DNA: TGTGCCTGGAGTGAGGGGCAGGCAGGATCACCCCTCCACTTT
V gene: TRBV30
D gene: NA
J gene: TRBJ1-6
clone size: NA

CDR3 protein: CASSHYRTGGITDTQYF
CDR3 DNA: TGCGCCAGCAGCCACTACCGGACAGGGGGCATCACAGATACGCAGTATTTT
V gene: TRBV4-1
D gene: TRBD1
J gene: TRBJ2-3
clone size: NA